What follows are 16 T cell receptor beta chains derived from one specimen sequenced in a study of cytomegalovirus exposure and HLA in healthy donors. The PCR contained 60 Vbeta and 13 Jbeta primers. Profiling relied on immunoSEQ multiplex PCR, and the TCRdb table lists in-frame clones only, not all of them. The sample comprises 110,000 to 150,000 clones, roughly 76% of which are singletons, and over 0.95% rests with the top ten. Sequencing used PBMCs. Every receptor here comes from a female donor in good health and CMV-seronegative.

The chain is built from TRBV6-5 and TRBJ2-7, with TRBD1 identical over 7 bases. Germline V CDR1 and CDR2: MNHEY, SVGAGI. After removal of 2 bases from V and 2 bases from J, the junction contained 6 bases not matched to a gene. The CDR3 is 15 residues long. The CDR3 bases are TGTGCCAGCAGTTACCAGACAGGGACCACCTACGAGCAGTACTTC. It codes for CASSYQTGTTYEQYF.

V usage is TRBV25-1 and J usage is TRBJ1-1; D ambiguous. CDR1 is MGHDK and CDR2 is SYGVNS in the germline V gene. The CDR3 consists of 14 residues. V lost 3 bases and J 2 bases, leaving 10 bases between the germline ends. The CDR3 DNA sequence: TGTGCCAGCAGTGATGAGGATGCCAACACTGAAGCTTTCTTT. It is translated as CASSDEDANTEAFF.

This chain uses TRBV27 with TRBJ2-2, with TRBD1 matching 7 bases. With 3 bases clipped from V and 6 bases from J, the junction kept 10 bases outside the gene matches. The germline gives CDR1 MNHEY, CDR2 SMNVEV (reference sequence). The CDR3 length is 16 residues. The CDR3 reads CASSFTGTEGAGELFF. DNA for the CDR3: TGTGCCAGCAGTTTCACAGGGACAGAGGGTGCCGGGGAGCTGTTTTTT.

This clone has just one count. V is TRBV9 and J is TRBJ2-7, with TRBD1 matching over 12 bases. Germline trimming cut 0 bases from V and 2 bases from J; bases unmatched to any gene: 6. This CDR3 is built from 17 residues. CDR1 is SGDLS and CDR2 is YYNGEE in the germline V gene. The CDR3 reads CASSVEAGQGAPYEQYF. The CDR3 bases are TGTGCCAGCAGCGTAGAGGCGGGACAGGGGGCACCCTACGAGCAGTACTTC.

This chain's CDR3 is CASSYRQQQETQYF. CDR3 sequence (DNA): TGTGCCAGCAGCTACCGACAGCAACAAGAGACCCAGTACTTC. The V and J genes are TRBV5-6 and TRBJ2-5; a weak D match, TRBD1 (5 bases). The CDR3 is 14 residues long. With 3 bases removed from V and 2 bases from J, the gap between germline ends came to 11 bases. Germline CDR1 is SGHDT and CDR2 is YYEEEE.

This sequence joins TRBV30 and TRBJ2-7; no clear D gene. Between the trimmed V and J ends, which lost 1 base and 6 bases, there was a span of 10 bases. This CDR3 is built from 12 residues. Germline V CDR1 and CDR2: GTSNPN, SVGIG (reference sequence). The CDR3 sequence is CAWSDSLLEQYF. The DNA for the CDR3 is TGTGCCTGGAGTGACAGTCTGCTCGAGCAGTACTTC.

V gene TRBV13 combines with J gene TRBJ2-7; D gene unclear. Trimming stripped 7 bases from V and 0 bases from J, with 13 bases between. The CDR3 covers 14 residues. CDR1 and CDR2 from the germline V gene are PRHDT and FYEKMQ (reference sequence). The CDR3 region is CASTPTLSSYEQYF. The CDR3 bases are TGTGCCAGCACCCCGACACTCAGCTCCTACGAGCAGTACTTC.

This clone was found once. The rearrangement uses TRBV15 and TRBJ2-2, with 8 bases fitting TRBD1. Looked up from germline, CDR1 is LNHNV and CDR2 is YYDKDF (reference sequence). This CDR3 contains 17 residues. V shed 4 bases, J shed 5 bases, and the junction held 12 bases outside the gene matches. CDR3 residues: CATSKAPQGAGTGELFF. The CDR3 DNA follows: TGTGCCACCAGCAAAGCTCCTCAGGGGGCGGGGACCGGGGAGCTGTTTTTT.

The chain combines TRBV18 with TRBJ2-4; tentative D call: TRBD1 (6 bases). Deletions cut 2 bases from V and 12 bases from J, with 14 bases between. CDR1 KGHSH and CDR2 LQKENI come from the germline V gene. CDR3 length: 13 residues. The CDR3 region has the DNA TGTGCCAGCTCACCAACCGGGACATCAGATCAGTACTTC. Residues: CASSPTGTSDQYF.

The V and J genes are TRBV10-3 and TRBJ2-7; TRBD2 agrees at 9 bases. CDR3 size: 18 residues. Germline V gene sequence: CDR1 ENHRY, CDR2 SYGVKD. Germline trimming cut 7 bases from V and 1 base from J; bases unmatched to any gene: 17. DNA for the CDR3: TGTGCCATCATGAGAAGTTTACATGATAGCGGGAGTTCCTACGAGCAGTACTTC. It is translated as CAIMRSLHDSGSSYEQYF.

The chain carries TRBV27 and TRBJ2-3; 12 nucleotides agree with TRBD2. The V gene end was trimmed by 8 bases and the J gene end by 0 bases; junction bases not matched to a gene: 18. Germline CDR1 reads MNHEY; CDR2 reads SMNVEV (reference sequence). This CDR3 region has 20 residues. CDR3 protein: CASRLQPRTSGAKSTDTQYF. CDR3 sequence (DNA): TGTGCCAGCCGCCTACAGCCCCGGACTAGCGGGGCTAAAAGCACAGATACGCAGTATTTT.

This clone has a single count. This rearrangement joins TRBV7-9 to TRBJ2-1; D perhaps matches TRBD2 (6 bases). V lost 5 bases, J lost 4 bases, and 24 bases lay in between. The germline gives CDR1 SEHNR, CDR2 FQNEAQ (reference sequence). This CDR3 contains 18 residues. The CDR3 protein is CASSPKPSAGAWYNEQFF. CDR3 bases: TGTGCCAGCAGCCCCAAACCTAGCGCCGGAGCTTGGTACAATGAGCAGTTCTTC.

This sequence joins TRBV6-1 and TRBJ1-5, with D tentatively TRBD1 (5 bases). CDR1 MNHNS and CDR2 SASEGT come from the germline V gene. This CDR3 contains 15 residues. V gave up 5 bases and J gave up 9 bases, with 20 bases separating them. The CDR3 here is CASSQQTGVGRPQHF. Here the CDR3 DNA reads TGTGCCAGCAGTCAACAAACAGGTGTTGGAAGGCCCCAGCATTTT.

This clone was detected only a few times. V is TRBV5-5 and J is TRBJ1-2; 8 bases are shared with TRBD1. The germline CDR1 and CDR2 sequences are SGHKS and YYEKEE (reference sequence). There are 13 residues in the CDR3. V lost 3 bases, J lost 5 bases, and 3 bases stayed unmatched. The CDR3 nucleotides read TGTGCCAGCAGCTACACAGGGGGGTATGGCTACACCTTC. This translates into CASSYTGGYGYTF.

This rearrangement joins TRBV29-1 to TRBJ1-3; D remains ambiguous. The germline V and J ends were trimmed by 4 bases and 4 bases, with 14 bases remaining between them. The CDR3 spans 14 residues. Germline V CDR1 and CDR2: SQVTM, ANQGSEA. This chain's CDR3 is CSVVHAGLGNTIYF. CDR3 DNA: TGCAGCGTTGTTCATGCAGGCCTCGGAAACACCATATATTTT.

The chain links TRBV27 to TRBJ2-2; D ambiguous. In germline, CDR1 is MNHEY, CDR2 SMNVEV (reference sequence). With 2 bases removed from V and 1 base from J, the gap between germline ends came to 5 bases. CDR3 length: 14 amino acids. CDR3 sequence (DNA): TGTGCCAGCAGTTTAGCTATGAACACCGGGGAGCTGTTTTTT. The encoded protein is CASSLAMNTGELFF.